This paragraph covers one T cell receptor (beta chain) sequence. The sample belongs to a study of blood T cell repertoires in COVID-19. TCRdb keeps only in-frame clones here, not all; method: immunoSEQ multiplex PCR. The table lists about 150,000 clones, roughly nine tenths of them singletons, with around an eighth in the top ten. This CDR3 has 13 residues. Germline V lookup: CDR1 MNHEY, CDR2 SVGAGI. The V gene end was trimmed by 9 bases and the J gene end by 7 bases; junction bases not matched to a gene: 7. The V and J genes are TRBV6-5 and TRBJ2-7; TRBD2 matches at 12 bases. Sequenced material: peripheral blood. This receptor was obtained from a man aged 18 to 30 with COVID-19, enrolled during active disease. The CDR3 is CASGLAGPLEQYF. For the CDR3, the DNA is TGTGCCAGTGGACTAGCGGGACCTCTAGAGCAGTACTTC.